This entry lists 19 T cell receptor beta chains sequenced from one sample in a study of OX40 agonist ivuxolimab in advanced cancers. The table came from immunoSEQ multiplex PCR; TCRdb's copy has only in-frame clones and leaves some out. The table includes 100,000 or so clones, around 87% detected once. Sequenced material: CD4+ or CD8+ T cells sorted from blood, taken in a trial of the OX40 agonist ivuxolimab. These receptors were obtained from an adult with an advanced solid tumor such as melanoma, head and neck, liver or kidney cancer.

This clone was seen a few times. The chain couples TRBV5-1 to TRBJ1-1, with 9 bases fitting TRBD1. The CDR3 consists of 15 residues. Trimming cost V 5 bases and J 1 base; bases outside gene matches: 6. Germline V lookup: CDR1 SGHRS, CDR2 YFSETQ. CDR3 sequence (DNA): TGCGCCAGCAGGTACCCGGGACAGGGGAACACTGAAGCTTTCTTT. This codes for CASRYPGQGNTEAFF.

The chain is built from TRBV5-1 and TRBJ1-5; D call uncertain. In germline, CDR1 is SGHRS, CDR2 YFSETQ. This CDR3 comprises 13 residues. V lost 8 bases and J lost 0, with 9 bases in between. CDR3 nucleotides: TGCGCCAGTCGTTTTGATAGCAATCAGCCCCAGCATTTT. Translating gives CASRFDSNQPQHF.

The CDR3 is CASSFQGSSGNTIYF. CDR3 nucleotides: TGTGCCAGCAGCTTCCAGGGAAGCTCTGGAAACACCATATATTTT. The V call is TRBV7-2, the J call TRBJ1-3, with a weak D call TRBD1 (5 bases). V lost 3 bases, J lost 0 bases, and 9 bases lay in between. The germline V gene encodes CDR1 SGHTA and CDR2 FQGNSA. The CDR3 consists of 15 residues.

By frequency in the sample, this clone is medium-sized (0.01 to 0.1%). CDR3 nucleotides: TGTGCCAGCAGCTTAGTTTCCTATGGCTACACCTTC. It specifies CASSLVSYGYTF. This chain uses TRBV7-8 with TRBJ1-2; D not certain. V lost 1 base and J 4 bases, leaving 4 bases between the germline ends. The CDR3 runs to 12 residues. Germline V gives CDR1 SGHVS, CDR2 FQNEAQ. Based on the CDR3 plus reference TRBV7-8 and TRBJ1-2, the full variable domain is GAGVSQSPRYKVAKRGQDVALRCDPISGHVSLFWYQQALGQGPEFLTYFQNEAQLDKSGLPSDRFFAERPEGSVSTLKIQRTQQEDSAVYLCASSLVSYGYTFGSGTRLTVV.

The chain joins TRBV5-1 to TRBJ1-1, with 7 bases aligning to TRBD1. CDR3 length equals 15 residues. Trimming took 4 bases from V and 1 from J; bases not matched to a gene: 7. Germline V gives CDR1 SGHRS, CDR2 YFSETQ. CDR3 protein: CASSPTGVGNTEAFF. The CDR3 DNA reads as TGCGCCAGCAGCCCCACAGGGGTGGGGAACACTGAAGCTTTCTTT.

The CDR3 region is CASSWSGTSGGETQYF. The CDR3 region has the DNA TGTGCCAGCAGCTGGTCCGGGACTAGCGGGGGTGAGACCCAGTACTTC. The chain has TRBV5-6 and TRBJ2-5; 14 bases line up with TRBD2. This CDR3 spans 16 amino acids. Germline lookup yields CDR1 SGHDT and CDR2 YYEEEE. V lost 3 bases to trimming and J lost 5 bases; unmatched junction nucleotides: 6.

V and J are TRBV19 and TRBJ2-3; 11 bases match TRBD2. This CDR3 comprises 15 residues. The V and J ends lost 8 bases and 1 base, in that order; junction bases with no gene match: 5. Germline V gene lookup returns CDR1 LNHDA and CDR2 SQIVND (reference sequence). The CDR3 DNA reads TGTGCCAGTGCAACTAGCGGGGGCCGCACAGATACGCAGTATTTT. Protein product: CASATSGGRTDTQYF.

The chain couples TRBV5-1 to TRBJ2-7; 8 positions match TRBD2. The length of the CDR3 is 17 residues. The ends lost 4 bases at V and 4 bases at J; junction bases unmatched: 16. Germline CDR1 and CDR2: SGHRS and YFSETQ. DNA for the CDR3: TGCGCCAGCAGCCGCGGGGGGAACCCCCCTCTGAGATACGAGCAGTACTTC. Protein sequence: CASSRGGNPPLRYEQYF.

This chain joins TRBV14 and TRBJ1-3; unclear D gene. CDR3 length: 14 residues. Germline V gene sequence: CDR1 SGHDN, CDR2 FVKESK. V lost 1 base, J lost 1 base, and 5 bases lay in between. CDR3 amino acids: CASSQVGSGNTIYF. The DNA of the CDR3 is TGTGCCAGCAGCCAAGTAGGATCTGGAAACACCATATATTTT.

The CDR3 DNA reads TGTGCCAGCAACCCCCCGGTCCCCTCCTACGAGCAGTACTTC. Its protein is CASNPPVPSYEQYF. The chain links TRBV6-5 to TRBJ2-7; no definite D call. The germline V gene encodes CDR1 MNHEY and CDR2 SVGAGI. Trimming stripped 7 bases from V and 0 bases from J, with 13 bases between. This CDR3 has 14 amino acids.

In this sample, this clone turned up once. The gene calls are TRBV2 and TRBJ2-1; D gene unclear. This CDR3 contains 16 residues. Trimming removed 2 bases at V and 9 bases at J, with 20 bases between. Germline V gene data show CDR1 as SNHLY and CDR2 as FYNNEI. The CDR3 loop reads CASSERGVGPISEQFF. In DNA form, the CDR3 reads TGTGCCAGCAGTGAACGAGGTGTTGGTCCGATAAGTGAGCAGTTCTTC.

The chain joins TRBV7-6 to TRBJ1-2; possible D gene TRBD1, 6 bases. Trimming stripped 1 base from V and 2 bases from J, with 14 bases between. Germline-derived CDR1 and CDR2 are SGHVS and FNYEAQ. The CDR3 is 16 residues long. CDR3 residues: CASSLGMTGANYGYTF. CDR3 bases: TGTGCCAGCAGCTTAGGGATGACGGGGGCAAACTATGGCTACACCTTC.

The gene calls are TRBV5-1 and TRBJ2-2, with 7 bases aligning to TRBD1. Germline V lookup: CDR1 SGHRS, CDR2 YFSETQ. Losses at the gene ends were 6 bases for V and 5 bases for J; bases not matched to a gene: 7. The CDR3 loop spans 14 amino acids. CDR3 DNA: TGCGCCAGCAATACAGGGGAAGAGACCGGGGAGCTGTTTTTT. Encoded protein: CASNTGEETGELFF. The variable domain in full, with the rest retrieved from reference TRBV5-1 and TRBJ2-2, is KAGVTQTPRYLIKTRGQQVTLSCSPISGHRSVSWYQQTPGQGLQFLFEYFSETQRNKGNFPGRFSGRQFSNSRSEMNVSTLELGDSALYLCASNTGEETGELFFGEGSRLTVL.

This chain joins TRBV5-5 and TRBJ2-7; D is undetermined. V lost 1 base and J lost 2, with 10 bases in between. The CDR3 covers 14 residues. Germline lookup yields CDR1 SGHKS and CDR2 YYEKEE (reference sequence). The CDR3 is CASSLRLATYEQYF. DNA for the CDR3: TGTGCCAGCAGCTTGCGATTAGCTACCTACGAGCAGTACTTC.

The rearrangement joins TRBV2 to TRBJ1-1; the match to TRBD1 covers 9 bases. V was pared by 6 bases and J by 3 bases, with 11 bases of the junction left unmatched. CDR3 size: 16 residues. Germline CDR1 is SNHLY and CDR2 is FYNNEI. The CDR3 loop is CASRDGTGPWDTEAFF. The DNA for the CDR3 is TGTGCCAGCAGGGACGGGACAGGGCCCTGGGACACTGAAGCTTTCTTT.

CDR3 sequence (DNA): TGTGCCTGGAGTCCGGGAGGGTCACCCCTCCACTTT. This codes for CAWSPGGSPLHF. The gene calls are TRBV30 and TRBJ1-6, with unresolved D. Germline assignment: CDR1 GTSNPN and CDR2 SVGIG (reference sequence). The V end was cut by 2 bases, the J end by 10 bases, with 9 bases between. The CDR3 totals 12 residues.

This chain connects TRBV4-1 to TRBJ2-1, with D uncertain. The V gene's germline CDR1 is MGHRA and CDR2 YSYEKL. This CDR3 contains 13 residues. V gave up 4 bases and J gave up 6 bases, with 10 bases separating them. CDR3 coding DNA: TGCGCCAGCAGCCCGCCCCTAGGCAATGAGCAGTTCTTC. It encodes CASSPPLGNEQFF.

The table lists this clone with a count of one. The V gene is TRBV5-1, the J gene TRBJ2-1; the D is unclear. The V end lost 6 bases, the J end lost 5 bases, and 12 bases lay between the germline ends. The CDR3 length is 13 residues. Germline values: CDR1 SGHRS, CDR2 YFSETQ. The CDR3 sequence: CASTQDGHNEQFF. The DNA of the CDR3 is TGCGCCAGCACCCAGGACGGTCACAATGAGCAGTTCTTC.

Worth noting for this clone: One junction end disagrees with the germline gene, perhaps due to a read error. The sample carries other DNA sequences with the same CDR3. V gene TRBV6-1 combines with J gene TRBJ2-7; D unresolved. Germline CDR1 is MNHNS and CDR2 is SASEGT. The CDR3 has 14 residues. The CDR3 DNA follows: TGCGCCAGCAGTGAAGTTGTAGGTATGGGCGAGCAGTACTTC. This codes for CASSEVVGMGEQYF.